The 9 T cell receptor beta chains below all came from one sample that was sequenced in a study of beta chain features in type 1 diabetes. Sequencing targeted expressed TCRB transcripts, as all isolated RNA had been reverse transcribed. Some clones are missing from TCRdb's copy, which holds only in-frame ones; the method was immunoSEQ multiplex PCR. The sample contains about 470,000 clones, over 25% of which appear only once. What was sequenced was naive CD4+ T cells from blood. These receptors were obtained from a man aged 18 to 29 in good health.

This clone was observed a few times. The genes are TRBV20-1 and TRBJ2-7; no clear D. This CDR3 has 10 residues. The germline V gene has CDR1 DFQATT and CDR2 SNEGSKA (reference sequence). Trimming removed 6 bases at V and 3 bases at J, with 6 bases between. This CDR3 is CSAKHYEQYF. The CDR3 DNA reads TGCAGTGCCAAACACTACGAGCAGTACTTC.

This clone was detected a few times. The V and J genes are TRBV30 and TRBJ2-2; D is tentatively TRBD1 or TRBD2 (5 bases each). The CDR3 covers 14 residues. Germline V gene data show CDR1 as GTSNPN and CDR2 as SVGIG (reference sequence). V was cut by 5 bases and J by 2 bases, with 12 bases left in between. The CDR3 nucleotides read TGTGCCTGGGTCAGGGAGTTAAACACCGGGGAGCTGTTTTTT. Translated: CAWVRELNTGELFF.

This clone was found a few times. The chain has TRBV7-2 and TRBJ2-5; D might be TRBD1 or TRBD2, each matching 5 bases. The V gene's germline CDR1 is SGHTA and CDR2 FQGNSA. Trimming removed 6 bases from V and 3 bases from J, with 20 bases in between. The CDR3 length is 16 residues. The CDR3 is CASSYNSRDPKETQYF. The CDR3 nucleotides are TGTGCCAGCAGTTATAACTCCCGGGACCCCAAAGAGACCCAGTACTTC.

The CDR3 sequence is CASSLPKPGPATYEQYF. The CDR3 bases are TGCGCCAGCAGCTTGCCAAAGCCGGGCCCGGCGACCTACGAGCAGTACTTC. J is TRBJ2-7 and V is TRBV5-1; D gene ambiguous. CDR1 is SGHRS and CDR2 is YFSETQ in the germline V gene. Trimming left V 1 base short and J 2 bases short, with 19 bases between. The CDR3 contains 17 residues. Full variable domain (rest looked up from reference TRBV5-1 and TRBJ2-7): KAGVTQTPRYLIKTRGQQVTLSCSPISGHRSVSWYQQTPGQGLQFLFEYFSETQRNKGNFPGRFSGRQFSNSRSEMNVSTLELGDSALYLCASSLPKPGPATYEQYFGPGTRLTVT.

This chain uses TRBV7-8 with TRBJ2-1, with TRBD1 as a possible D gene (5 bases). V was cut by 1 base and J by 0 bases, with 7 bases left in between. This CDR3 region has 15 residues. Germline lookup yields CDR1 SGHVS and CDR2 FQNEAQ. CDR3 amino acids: CASSLGQGSYNEQFF. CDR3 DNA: TGTGCCAGCAGCTTAGGCCAGGGCTCCTACAATGAGCAGTTCTTC.

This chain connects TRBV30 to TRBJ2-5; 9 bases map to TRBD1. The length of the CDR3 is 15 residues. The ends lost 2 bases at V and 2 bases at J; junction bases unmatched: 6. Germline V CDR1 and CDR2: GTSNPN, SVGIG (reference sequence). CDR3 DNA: TGTGCCTGGAGTCTCGGACAGGGGAAACAAGAGACCCAGTACTTC. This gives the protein CAWSLGQGKQETQYF.

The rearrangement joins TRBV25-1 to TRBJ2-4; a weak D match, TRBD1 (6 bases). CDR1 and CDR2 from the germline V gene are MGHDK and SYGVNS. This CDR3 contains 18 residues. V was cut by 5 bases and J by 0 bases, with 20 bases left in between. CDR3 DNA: TGTGCCAGCAGTCCTCGAACGACAGGCTCGTTAGCCAAAAACATTCAGTACTTC. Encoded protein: CASSPRTTGSLAKNIQYF.

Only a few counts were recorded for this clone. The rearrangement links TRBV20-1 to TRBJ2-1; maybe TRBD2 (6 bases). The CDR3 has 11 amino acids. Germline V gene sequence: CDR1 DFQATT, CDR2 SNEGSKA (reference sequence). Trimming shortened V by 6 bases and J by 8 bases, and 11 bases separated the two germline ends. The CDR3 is CSATTSYEQFF. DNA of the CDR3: TGCAGTGCAACCACTAGCTATGAGCAGTTCTTC.

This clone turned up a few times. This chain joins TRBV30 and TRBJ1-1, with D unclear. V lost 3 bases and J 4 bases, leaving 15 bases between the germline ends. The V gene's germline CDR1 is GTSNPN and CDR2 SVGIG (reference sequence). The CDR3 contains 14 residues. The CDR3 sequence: CAWRAYSVGTEAFF. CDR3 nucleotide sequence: TGTGCCTGGAGGGCCTACTCGGTGGGCACTGAAGCTTTCTTT.